This T cell receptor (beta chain) was observed in a study of human versus mouse CDR3 diversity and MHC coevolution. The study's findings and limits: By iCHAO1, human TCR beta clonotypes numbered about 1.6 million, the most. Compared with mice, human CDR3s carried more deletions and insertions on average. A handful of MHC II alleles selected the human T cells.

Cells were CD45RO-negative CD62L-positive naive CD4 T cells sorted from PBMCs. The CDR3 covers 18 residues. Germline CDR1 reads SGHRS; CDR2 reads YFSETQ. Trimming pared 0 bases from V and 0 bases from J, leaving 15 bases between. Method: immunoSEQ multiplex PCR; TCRdb's copy keeps in-frame clones and lacks some. Among some 80,000 clones listed, 85% to 95% were seen once. Comment on this clone: The target antigen is unknown.

The receptor was isolated from a person aged 25 to 75 in good health. The chain combines TRBV5-1 with TRBJ2-2; TRBD2 is a possible D gene (6 bases). The specimen sequenced was naive CD4+ T cells from blood. Subset noted: CD45RO-negative CD62L-positive naive CD4 T cells. The CDR3 nucleotides are TGCGCCAGCAGCTTGGTGGCTAGCGTATTAGCGAACACCGGGGAGCTGTTTTTT. Encoded protein: CASSLVASVLANTGELFF.